This T cell receptor beta chain is drawn from a study of OX40 agonist ivuxolimab in advanced cancers. The study, taken as a whole, reports: Compared with CD4+, CD8+ T cells on average had more expanded clones.

Notes on this clone: The antigen remains unidentified.

Data came from immunoSEQ multiplex PCR; TCRdb stores just in-frame clones and leaves some out. The sample includes roughly 46,000 clones, approximately 88% of them seen just once. Trimming shortened V by 2 bases and J by 2 bases, and 10 bases separated the two germline ends. The germline V gene has CDR1 SEHNR and CDR2 FQNEAQ (reference sequence). The CDR3 has 15 residues. The chain links TRBV7-9 to TRBJ2-1; TRBD1 might be the D (5 bases). The sequences come from CD4+ or CD8+ T cells sorted from blood, collected in a trial of the OX40 agonist ivuxolimab. This clonotype originated in an adult with an advanced solid tumor such as melanoma, head and neck, liver or kidney cancer. The CDR3 spells CASSLLGVAYNEQFF. As DNA, the CDR3 is TGTGCCAGCAGCTTACTAGGGGTCGCCTACAATGAGCAGTTCTTC. The complete variable domain, with remaining parts taken from reference TRBV7-9 and TRBJ2-1, reads DTGVSQNPRHKITKRGQNVTFRCDPISEHNRLYWYRQTLGQGPEFLTYFQNEAQLEKSRLLSDRFSAERPKGSFSTLEIQRTEQGDSAMYLCASSLLGVAYNEQFFGPGTRLTVL.